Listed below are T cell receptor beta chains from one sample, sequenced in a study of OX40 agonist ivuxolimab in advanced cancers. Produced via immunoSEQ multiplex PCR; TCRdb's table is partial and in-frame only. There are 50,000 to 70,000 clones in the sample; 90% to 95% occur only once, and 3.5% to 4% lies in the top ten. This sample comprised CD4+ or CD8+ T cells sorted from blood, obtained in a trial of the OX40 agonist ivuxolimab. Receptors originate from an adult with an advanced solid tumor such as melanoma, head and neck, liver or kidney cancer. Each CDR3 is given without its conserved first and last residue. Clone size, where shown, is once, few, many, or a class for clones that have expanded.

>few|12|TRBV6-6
ASSYEGTGDGYT
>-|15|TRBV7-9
ASGASLGLANYNEQF
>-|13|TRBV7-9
ASSSRGRGTGELF
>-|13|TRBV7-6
ASSLLAGGFNEQF
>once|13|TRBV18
ASSPPAEINTEAF
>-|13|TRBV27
ASSLGGSSYNEQF
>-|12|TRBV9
ASSVGGQGIEQF
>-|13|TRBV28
ASSLILAGDYEQY
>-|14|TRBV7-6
ASTLLGGDNTGELF
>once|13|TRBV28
ASRNRGYSNQPQH
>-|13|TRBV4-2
ASSQARDRSYEQY
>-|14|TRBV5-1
ASSLEWGGRSYEQY
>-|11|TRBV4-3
ASSPELGYEQY
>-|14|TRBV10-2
ASYQGRDRDYNEQF
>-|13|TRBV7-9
ASSGGDYSSYEQY
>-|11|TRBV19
ASSIGWSETQY
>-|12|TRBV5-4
ASSLDADHYEQY
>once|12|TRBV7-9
AGKTESSYNEQF
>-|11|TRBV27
ASSQRGAYEQY
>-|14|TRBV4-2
ASSQVQASGRGEQF
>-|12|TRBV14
ASSQEYGAYGYT
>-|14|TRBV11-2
ASTPGTSGPYNEQF
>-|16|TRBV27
ASSLSFTPGGPAYEQY
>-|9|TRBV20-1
SADTGVGYT
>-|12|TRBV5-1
ASSLQGPAGELF
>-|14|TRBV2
ASSLGFDSGANVLT
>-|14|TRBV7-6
ASSLEQGWVDQPQH
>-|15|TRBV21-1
ANLNGERATNSYEQY